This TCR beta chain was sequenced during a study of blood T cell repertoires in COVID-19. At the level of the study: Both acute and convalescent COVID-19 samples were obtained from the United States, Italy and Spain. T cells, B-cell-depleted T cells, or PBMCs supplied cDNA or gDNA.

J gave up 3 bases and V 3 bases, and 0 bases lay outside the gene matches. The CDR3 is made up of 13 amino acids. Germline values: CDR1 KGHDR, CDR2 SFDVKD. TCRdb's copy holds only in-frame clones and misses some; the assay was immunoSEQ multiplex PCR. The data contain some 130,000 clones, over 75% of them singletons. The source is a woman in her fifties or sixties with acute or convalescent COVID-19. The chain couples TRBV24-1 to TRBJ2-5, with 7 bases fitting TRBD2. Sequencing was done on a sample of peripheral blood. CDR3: CATSDGGEETQYF. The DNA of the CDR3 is TGTGCCACCAGTGATGGGGGGGAAGAGACCCAGTACTTC.